The 9 T cell receptor beta chains presented below share a single source sample, sequenced in a study of beta chain features in type 1 diabetes. Isolated RNA was reverse transcribed in full, so expressed TCRB transcripts were sequenced. Using immunoSEQ multiplex PCR, the repertoire was profiled, and TCRdb retains in-frame clones only, with some absent. Of a few hundred thousand clones listed, more than 9% are singletons. Sequenced: naive CD4+ T cells from blood. These receptor sequences come from a woman aged 18-29 years in good health.

A few counts support this clone. V is TRBV5-1 and J is TRBJ2-3; 7 bases are shared with TRBD2. CDR1 is SGHRS, CDR2 YFSETQ, per germline. The CDR3 consists of 15 residues. The V segment lost 0 bases and the J segment 8 bases; nucleotides outside the gene matches: 9. CDR3 loop: CASSLGAEGGGTQYF. For the CDR3, the DNA is TGCGCCAGCAGCTTGGGGGCCGAGGGCGGGGGTACGCAGTATTTT. The full variable domain, completed using reference TRBV5-1 and TRBJ2-3, is KAGVTQTPRYLIKTRGQQVTLSCSPISGHRSVSWYQQTPGQGLQFLFEYFSETQRNKGNFPGRFSGRQFSNSRSEMNVSTLELGDSALYLCASSLGAEGGGTQYFGPGTRLTVL.

CDR3 protein: CASRTSRNEQFF. As DNA, the CDR3 is TGTGCCAGCAGGACTAGCCGGAATGAGCAGTTCTTC. The V gene is TRBV6-6, the J gene TRBJ2-1, with 7 positions matching TRBD2. Trimming took 6 bases from V and 7 from J; bases not matched to a gene: 3. This CDR3 has 12 residues. Germline CDR1 reads MNHNY; CDR2 reads SVGAGI (reference sequence).

V is TRBV30 and J is TRBJ2-1; tentatively, D is TRBD1 (5 bases). Germline V gene data show CDR1 as GTSNPN and CDR2 as SVGIG (reference sequence). The CDR3 sequence is 15 residues long. The V end was cut by 1 base, the J end by 0 bases, with 10 bases between. In nucleotides, the CDR3 is TGTGCCTGGAGTGGGGGCTCAGGCTCCTACAATGAGCAGTTCTTC. This translates into CAWSGGSGSYNEQFF.

This clone was counted only a few times. This chain joins TRBV11-2 and TRBJ1-1, with 8 bases identical to TRBD1. CDR1 is SGHAT, CDR2 FQNNGV, per germline. The V segment lost 7 bases and the J segment 9 bases; nucleotides outside the gene matches: 13. CDR3 length: 14 residues. CDR3 sequence (DNA): TGTGCCAGCACCACGCGCGGAGGGACAGGAAAAGCTTTCTTT. Its protein is CASTTRGGTGKAFF.

There are a few counts of this clone. The rearrangement uses TRBV13 and TRBJ2-7; 7 bases are shared with TRBD1. The germline gives CDR1 PRHDT, CDR2 FYEKMQ (reference sequence). The CDR3 has 14 residues. Losses at the gene ends were 6 bases for V and 0 bases for J; bases not matched to a gene: 5. CDR3 in amino acids: CASRKQGNSYEQYF. Written as DNA, the CDR3 is TGTGCCAGCAGAAAACAGGGGAACTCCTACGAGCAGTACTTC.

CDR3 bases: TGTGCCAGCAGCTTGGTTCAGGGCTCGTACTACGAGCAGTACTTC. Protein: CASSLVQGSYYEQYF. The gene calls are TRBV5-4 and TRBJ2-5; a weak D match, TRBD1 (5 bases). The J call may be in error: the DNA end matches TRBJ2-7 better. From germline, CDR1 is SGHNT and CDR2 YYREEE (reference sequence). The length of the CDR3 is 15 residues.

The chain joins TRBV7-9 to TRBJ1-1; tentatively, D is TRBD1 (5 bases). The V gene's germline CDR1 is SEHNR and CDR2 FQNEAQ (reference sequence). The V end lost 1 base, the J end lost 2 bases, and 8 bases lay between the germline ends. The CDR3 loop spans 14 amino acids. Here the CDR3 reads CASSLEGTNTEAFF. CDR3 coding DNA: TGTGCCAGCAGCTTAGAGGGGACTAACACTGAAGCTTTCTTT.

This chain links TRBV11-2 with TRBJ2-7, with 9 nucleotides matching TRBD2. CDR1 SGHAT and CDR2 FQNNGV come from the germline V gene. The CDR3 is 19 amino acids. After removal of 2 bases from V and 2 bases from J, the junction contained 16 bases not matched to a gene. As DNA, the CDR3 is TGTGCCAGCAGCTTAATCGGGGCTAGCGGGAAACAAAAGGCCTACGAGCAGTACTTC. Translation gives CASSLIGASGKQKAYEQYF.

This clone occurred a few times. The V call is TRBV30, the J call TRBJ2-5; D is unresolved. Trimming took 3 bases from V and 5 from J, leaving 10 bases between them. CDR1 GTSNPN and CDR2 SVGIG come from the germline V gene (reference sequence). The CDR3 is 12 residues long. The CDR3 spells CAWSPLAETQYF. The CDR3 coding sequence is TGTGCCTGGAGCCCGCTGGCTGAGACCCAGTACTTC.